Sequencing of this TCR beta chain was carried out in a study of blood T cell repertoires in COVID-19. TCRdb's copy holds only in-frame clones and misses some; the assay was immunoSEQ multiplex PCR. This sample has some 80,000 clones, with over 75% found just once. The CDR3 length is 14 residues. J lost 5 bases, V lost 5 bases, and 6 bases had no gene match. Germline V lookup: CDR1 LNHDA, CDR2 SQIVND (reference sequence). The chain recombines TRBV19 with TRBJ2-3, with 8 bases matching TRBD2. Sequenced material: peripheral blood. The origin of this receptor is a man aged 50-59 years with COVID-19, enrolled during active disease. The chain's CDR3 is CASSFSGMKDTQYF. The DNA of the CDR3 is TGTGCCAGTAGTTTTAGCGGGATGAAAGATACGCAGTATTTT.